This TCR beta chain was retrieved from a study of PD-L1 blockade in urothelial cancer (TCRdb year 2017). Some background on the complete study: Every patient began therapy around 2014 and was given atezolizumab 1,200 mg intravenously every 3 weeks. Twenty-five of 29 patients were males with bladder-origin urothelial cancer, and about 60% of the 29 reported a prior smoking history. An ECOG performance status of 0 or 1 was recorded for the patients, and 0 to 3 prior chemotherapy regimens had been received by the patients. Blood samples were analyzed at 3 weeks after treatment start (second dose) and at 6 weeks after treatment start. Blood samples gave median yields of roughly 150,000 T cells and over 80,000 unique TCRs, along with a median clonality of about 0.084. An exploratory multi-omic analysis was conducted of the somatic, immune and clinical correlates of response to PD-L1 blockade with atezolizumab in urothelial cancer. Pretreatment tumor samples and matched peripheral blood, collected serially before and after atezolizumab treatment, underwent TCR sequencing. Durable clinical benefit meant progression-free survival longer than 6 months, and TCR features were also tested against progression-free and overall survival. In the same patients, pretreatment tumors underwent whole exome sequencing and RNA sequencing in addition to TCR sequencing. About 10 patients achieved durable clinical benefit and approximately 20 did not. Twenty-nine patients had pretreatment blood TCR-seq, some 24 had at least one posttreatment blood collection, and some 24 had tumor TCR-seq. Summary of the overall study and its limitations: Because the sample size was small (n ≈ 27) and many of the analyses were exploratory, the results are meant to be hypothesis-generating. Improved progression-free and overall survival was found to be associated with pretreatment peripheral blood TCR clonality below the median. Among patients with durable benefit, tumor-associated TCR clones showed greater expansion in peripheral blood 3 weeks after treatment started (n ≈ 23, p = 0.022).

This specimen's time point label, interpreted: pretreatment peripheral blood. A cohort of about 31 patients with locally advanced or metastatic urothelial carcinoma, treated at Memorial Sloan Kettering on a trial protocol, was included. Peripheral blood mononuclear cells were collected pretreatment and during treatment, at between 1 and 8 total time points per patient. The Qiagen DNeasy Blood extraction kit was used to purify genomic DNA from total PBMCs and from tumor samples. PBMCs were collected pretreatment and during treatment, and were isolated and stored as previously described. Synthetic TCR analog templates were spiked into each PCR so that absolute template abundance could be estimated from read counts. TCRbeta CDR3 regions were amplified from genomic DNA with bias-controlled V and J gene primers using the immunoSEQ assay. Sequencing of rearranged TCRbeta segments was performed at approximately 20X coverage. Concerning the study's data processing: Sequencing errors were corrected by clustering and CDR3s were annotated against IMGT to assign V, D and J genes. Only productive TCRbeta rearrangements were used in downstream analyses, excluding out-of-frame or stop-codon sequences. Clonality was calculated as one minus the Shannon entropy normalized by the log of the number of unique productive sequences. Clones differing between time points or between blood and tumor were identified by Fisher's exact test with Benjamini-Hochberg correction at adjusted p below 0.01. TCRdb limited this immuneACCESS table to in-frame rearrangements with V and J called. A share of clones is missing; checked studies link under half to unresolved V genes, and the rest is unexplained. D and trimming were read from the DNA, whereas the V and J calls and clone size are those reported in that table. The sample table lists around 130,000 clones, roughly 80% of them with a count of one. Jointly, the top ten make up about 2.9% of the sample.

Germline trimming amounts to 2 bases on V and 3 bases on J, with 7 as the count of junction bases outside the gene matches. Spanning cysteine to phenylalanine, the CDR3 consists of 15 amino acids. The entry retains the CDR3 DNA only, 45 bases that are in frame from base 1. In the germline V gene, CDR1 corresponds to SGHTA and CDR2 to FQGTGA. A word on this clone: Its antigen is currently not known. The record has no base qualities; no much larger clone is one base away.

The receptor's source is a man aged 45-60 years with urothelial cancer. Sample: PBMCs, taken around atezolizumab (anti-PD-L1) treatment. Recombination joined TRBV7-3 with TRBJ2-7, with TRBD1 identical over 7 junction bases. The DNA sequence is given as TGTGCCAGCAGCTTAGTTTCAGGGGGTGACTACGAGCAGTACTTC. Its amino acids are CASSLVSGGDYEQYF.